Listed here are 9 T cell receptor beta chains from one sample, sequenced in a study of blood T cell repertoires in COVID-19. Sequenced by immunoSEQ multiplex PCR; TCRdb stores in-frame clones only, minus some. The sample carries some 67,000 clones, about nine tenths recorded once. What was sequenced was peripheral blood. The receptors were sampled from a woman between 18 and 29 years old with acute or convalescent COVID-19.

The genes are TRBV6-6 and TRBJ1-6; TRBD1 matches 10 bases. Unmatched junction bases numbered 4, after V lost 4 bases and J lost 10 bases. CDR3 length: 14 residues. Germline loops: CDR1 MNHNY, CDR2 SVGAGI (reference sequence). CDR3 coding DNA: TGTGCCAGCAGTTCAGGACAGGGGGTGTCACCCCTCCACTTT. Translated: CASSSGQGVSPLHF.

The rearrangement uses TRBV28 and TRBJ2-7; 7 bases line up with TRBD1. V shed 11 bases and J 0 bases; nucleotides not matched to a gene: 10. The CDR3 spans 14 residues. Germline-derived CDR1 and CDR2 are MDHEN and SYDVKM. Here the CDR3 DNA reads TGTGCCGCCGCCCCAGGGGGTAGCTCCTACGAGCAGTACTTC. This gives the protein CAAAPGGSSYEQYF.

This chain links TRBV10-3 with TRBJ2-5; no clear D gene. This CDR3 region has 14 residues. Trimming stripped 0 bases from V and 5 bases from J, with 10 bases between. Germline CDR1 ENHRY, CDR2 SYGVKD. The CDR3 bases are TGTGCCATCAGTGAGTCGGGCAGTCCGGAGACCCAGTACTTC. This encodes CAISESGSPETQYF.

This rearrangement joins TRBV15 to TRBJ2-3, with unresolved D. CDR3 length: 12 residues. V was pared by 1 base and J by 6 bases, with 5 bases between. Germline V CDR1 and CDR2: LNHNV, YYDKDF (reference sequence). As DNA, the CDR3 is TGTGCCACCAGCAGAGCGTCGGATACGCAGTATTTT. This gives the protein CATSRASDTQYF.

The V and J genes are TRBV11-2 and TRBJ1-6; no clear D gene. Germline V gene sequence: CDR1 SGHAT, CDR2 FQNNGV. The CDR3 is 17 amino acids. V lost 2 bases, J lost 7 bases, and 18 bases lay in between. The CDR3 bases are TGTGCCAGCAGCTTACTGCCGAGTGTGAGTGTGAATTCACCCCTCCACTTT. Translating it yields CASSLLPSVSVNSPLHF.

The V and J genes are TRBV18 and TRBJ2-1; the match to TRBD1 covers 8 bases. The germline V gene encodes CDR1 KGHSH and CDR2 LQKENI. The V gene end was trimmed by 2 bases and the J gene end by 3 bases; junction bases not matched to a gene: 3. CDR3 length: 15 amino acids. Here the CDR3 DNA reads TGTGCCAGCTCACCAAGGACAGGGAACTACAATGAGCAGTTCTTC. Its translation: CASSPRTGNYNEQFF.

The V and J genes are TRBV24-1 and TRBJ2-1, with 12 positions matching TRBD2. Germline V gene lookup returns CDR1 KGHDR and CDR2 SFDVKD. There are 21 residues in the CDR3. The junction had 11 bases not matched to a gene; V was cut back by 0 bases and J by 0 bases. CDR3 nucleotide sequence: TGTGCCACCAGTGATTTGGAGGTACACCCGACTAGCGGGAGCTCCTACAATGAGCAGTTCTTC. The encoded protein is CATSDLEVHPTSGSSYNEQFF.

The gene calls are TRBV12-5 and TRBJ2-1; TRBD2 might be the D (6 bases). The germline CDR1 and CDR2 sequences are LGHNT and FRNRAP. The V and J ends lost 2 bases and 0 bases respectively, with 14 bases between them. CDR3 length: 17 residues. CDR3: CASGLTPPGSSYNEQFF. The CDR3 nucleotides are TGTGCTAGTGGTTTGACCCCCCCCGGGAGCTCCTACAATGAGCAGTTCTTC.

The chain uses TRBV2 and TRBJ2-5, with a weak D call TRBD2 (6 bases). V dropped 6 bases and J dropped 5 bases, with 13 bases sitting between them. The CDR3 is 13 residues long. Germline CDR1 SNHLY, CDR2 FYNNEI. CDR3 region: CASRQAEGETQYF. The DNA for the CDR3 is TGTGCCAGCAGGCAAGCGGAGGGGGAGACCCAGTACTTC.